Following are 30 T cell receptor beta chains from one sample sequenced in a study of shared clonotypes between healthy human individuals. The assay was immunoSEQ multiplex PCR, and TCRdb's table has in-frame clones only and misses some. Of some 2,500,000 clones detected, 85% to 95% appear once; the ten largest clones hold around 0.38%. Sample: naive CD4+ T cells from PBMCs. As to subset: CD45RA+ positively selected. These receptors all come from a man younger than 35 in good health. Some clones in this sample may be carry-over from other donors' samples.

V gene TRBV30 combines with J gene TRBJ1-4; D is perhaps TRBD1 (5 bases). Germline V gene sequence: CDR1 GTSNPN, CDR2 SVGIG (reference sequence). The ends were cut back, 0 bases at V and 6 bases at J, with 11 bases in the middle. The CDR3 totals 14 residues. As DNA, the CDR3 is TGTGCCTGGAGTGTCGGAGGGACGGATGAAAAACTGTTTTTT. This translates into CAWSVGGTDEKLFF.

This chain joins TRBV29-1 and TRBJ2-2, with 10 bases fitting TRBD2. Germline-derived CDR1 and CDR2 are SQVTM and ANQGSEA. J gave up 7 bases and V 2 bases, and 28 bases lay outside the gene matches. The CDR3 has 22 amino acids. CDR3 sequence: CSVETAASPTSGRTPRGGELFF. The DNA of the CDR3 is TGCAGCGTTGAAACGGCGGCCTCCCCGACTAGCGGGCGCACCCCAAGGGGCGGGGAGCTGTTTTTT.

This chain connects TRBV7-7 to TRBJ2-1, with D perhaps matching TRBD2 (6 bases). Trimming shortened V by 5 bases and J by 4 bases, and 18 bases separated the two germline ends. The CDR3 sequence is 16 residues long. CDR1 SSHAT and CDR2 FNYEAQ come from the germline V gene (reference sequence). DNA for the CDR3: TGTGCCAGCAGCCAGGGAGGAGGCAGGCGATACAATGAGCAGTTCTTC. This gives the protein CASSQGGGRRYNEQFF.

For this clone: Compared with germline, one end of the junction differs, possibly owing to a read error. The V call is TRBV27, the J call TRBJ2-2; a weak D match, TRBD2 (6 bases). The CDR3 has 9 residues. The V gene's germline CDR1 is MNHEY and CDR2 SMNVEV (reference sequence). The CDR3 DNA reads as TGTGCCAGCAGCCGACGGGGAGGTTTT. It is translated as CASSRRGGF.

This clone was seen once. J is TRBJ2-5 and V is TRBV5-5, with TRBD2 as a possible D gene (5 bases). The CDR3 is made up of 17 amino acids. V was pared by 4 bases and J by 5 bases, with 24 bases between. Germline lookup yields CDR1 SGHKS and CDR2 YYEKEE (reference sequence). The CDR3 loop is CASSEGSTMGSGETQYF. CDR3 DNA: TGTGCCAGCAGCGAAGGGAGCACCATGGGGTCTGGGGAGACCCAGTACTTC.

The chain combines TRBV9 with TRBJ2-3, with 7 bases fitting TRBD2. The CDR3 extends over 15 amino acids. CDR1 and CDR2 (germline): SGDLS, YYNGEE. Unmatched junction bases numbered 8, after V lost 3 bases and J lost 4 bases. CDR3 residues: CASSGYGRTADTQYF. The CDR3 DNA reads TGTGCCAGCAGCGGGTACGGGAGGACGGCAGATACGCAGTATTTT.

The chain links TRBV28 to TRBJ2-1, with 13 bases matching TRBD2. The CDR3 contains 16 residues. CDR1 and CDR2 (germline): MDHEN, SYDVKM. V dropped 5 bases and J dropped 1; count of bases not matched to a gene: 2. The CDR3 sequence is CASSPTSGRSYNEQFF. The CDR3 region has the DNA TGTGCCAGCAGTCCGACTAGCGGGAGGTCCTACAATGAGCAGTTCTTC.

This clone was seen once. This chain connects TRBV11-3 to TRBJ2-1, with D possibly called TRBD1 or TRBD2 (6 bases each). The CDR3 extends over 14 amino acids. Germline V lookup: CDR1 SGHNT, CDR2 YENEEA. The germline V and J ends were trimmed by 4 bases and 4 bases, with 11 bases remaining between them. The CDR3 coding sequence is TGTGCCAGCAGCTCCCTAGGGGGGTACAATGAGCAGTTCTTC. As protein: CASSSLGGYNEQFF.

The V gene is TRBV29-1, the J gene TRBJ2-3, with 7 positions matching TRBD1. CDR3 length: 13 residues. J gave up 5 bases and V 7 bases, and 9 bases lay outside the gene matches. Germline V gives CDR1 SQVTM, CDR2 ANQGSEA. DNA for the CDR3: TGCAGCGGCCAAAGGGGGCCTGGAGATACGCAGTATTTT. Translation gives CSGQRGPGDTQYF.

In this sample, this clone turned up once. V gene TRBV29-1 combines with J gene TRBJ2-3; D remains unclear. The CDR3 totals 12 residues. Trimming cost V 3 bases and J 8 bases, with 12 bases left between them. Germline V CDR1 and CDR2: SQVTM, ANQGSEA. Written as DNA, the CDR3 is TGCAGCGTTGATCGGGTCGGCTCTACGCAGTATTTT. It specifies CSVDRVGSTQYF.

This sequence joins TRBV5-1 and TRBJ2-7; 9 bases are a match to TRBD2. This CDR3 spans 18 amino acids. Germline CDR1 and CDR2: SGHRS and YFSETQ. The trim removed 2 bases at V and 0 bases at J, leaving 12 bases unmatched. Here the CDR3 reads CASSFLGSGSQNSYEQYF. The CDR3 region has the DNA TGCGCCAGCAGCTTCCTTGGTAGCGGGAGCCAAAACTCCTACGAGCAGTACTTC.

This clone has a single count. This chain connects TRBV6-6 to TRBJ1-5; unclear D gene. The CDR3 has 15 residues. V was shortened by 0 bases and J by 3 bases, with 9 bases between the two germline ends. CDR1 is MNHNY, CDR2 SVGAGI, per germline (reference sequence). The CDR3 coding sequence is TGTGCCAGCAGTTACTCGGGTGCGACCAATCAGCCCCAGCATTTT. It yields the protein CASSYSGATNQPQHF.

V and J are TRBV5-4 and TRBJ1-3, with D possibly being TRBD1 (5 bases). V dropped 0 bases and J dropped 0 bases, with 7 bases sitting between them. Germline V gene sequence: CDR1 SGHNT, CDR2 YYREEE (reference sequence). The CDR3 sequence is 15 residues long. CDR3 residues: CASSLGGLSGNTIYF. The CDR3 DNA reads TGTGCCAGCAGCTTGGGGGGACTCTCTGGAAACACCATATATTTT.

The gene calls are TRBV11-2 and TRBJ2-5; either TRBD1 or TRBD2 may supply D (6 bases each). The germline V and J ends were trimmed by 1 base and 5 bases, with 14 bases remaining between them. Germline V gene lookup returns CDR1 SGHAT and CDR2 FQNNGV. The length of the CDR3 is 15 residues. In DNA form, the CDR3 reads TGTGCCAGCAGCTTAGGGAGGGGGATTTATGAGACCCAGTACTTC. It translates to CASSLGRGIYETQYF.

V is TRBV14 and J is TRBJ2-7, with 8 bases matching TRBD2. Germline assignment: CDR1 SGHDN and CDR2 FVKESK. Trimming cost V 1 base and J 6 bases; bases outside gene matches: 8. The CDR3 is 15 amino acids. The CDR3 DNA is TGTGCCAGCAGCCAAGTAGGGACTAGGTTTGGCGAGCAGTACTTC. Amino acids: CASSQVGTRFGEQYF.

The chain recombines TRBV7-2 with TRBJ2-1, with 9 bases aligning to TRBD2. Germline CDR1 is SGHTA and CDR2 is FQGNSA. The J segment lost 8 bases and the V segment lost 6 bases, leaving 8 bases of the junction unmatched. The CDR3 extends over 14 amino acids. CDR3 residues: CASRPLAGVYEQFF. CDR3 nucleotides: TGTGCCAGCAGACCCTTAGCGGGAGTCTATGAGCAGTTCTTC.

The chain uses TRBV5-1 and TRBJ2-7, with 9 bases fitting TRBD2. With V trimmed by 1 base and J by 6 bases, 8 bases remained unmatched. Germline CDR1 SGHRS, CDR2 YFSETQ. This CDR3 region has 15 residues. CDR3 protein: CASSLIGSGSSEQYF. CDR3 DNA: TGCGCCAGCAGCTTGATCGGTAGCGGGAGTTCCGAGCAGTACTTC.

The J gene is TRBJ2-2, the V gene TRBV5-1; D gene unclear. V gave up 0 bases and J gave up 1 base, with 4 bases separating them. The germline gives CDR1 SGHRS, CDR2 YFSETQ. The CDR3 runs 14 residues. This CDR3 reads CASSLEKNTGELFF. The CDR3 DNA is TGCGCCAGCAGCTTGGAGAAGAACACCGGGGAGCTGTTTTTT.

This rearrangement joins TRBV5-6 to TRBJ1-3; D is perhaps TRBD1 (6 bases). Germline V gene lookup returns CDR1 SGHDT and CDR2 YYEEEE. This CDR3 spans 14 amino acids. The V end lost 0 bases, the J end lost 3 bases, and 7 bases lay between the germline ends. The CDR3 reads CASSLGRGGNTIYF. The CDR3 bases are TGTGCCAGCAGCTTGGGCAGGGGTGGAAACACCATATATTTT.

This clone is a singleton in its sample. The V gene is TRBV4-3, the J gene TRBJ2-1; D gene ambiguous. V was trimmed by 4 bases and J by 4 bases, leaving 14 bases between them. The CDR3 runs to 15 residues. From germline, CDR1 is LGHNA and CDR2 YSLEER. CDR3 nucleotides: TGCGCCAGCAGCCGGACGGGCAGTTTTTACAATGAGCAGTTCTTC. As protein: CASSRTGSFYNEQFF.

V is TRBV2 and J is TRBJ2-7; D is unclear. V dropped 2 bases and J dropped 0 bases, with 2 bases sitting between them. CDR3 size: 12 residues. CDR1 is SNHLY, CDR2 FYNNEI, per germline. The CDR3 DNA is TGTGCCAGCAGTGAACCCTCCTACGAGCAGTACTTC. It encodes CASSEPSYEQYF.

This sequence joins TRBV28 and TRBJ1-1; D perhaps matches TRBD1 (5 bases). This CDR3 region has 19 residues. With 6 bases removed from V and 0 bases from J, the gap between germline ends came to 26 bases. Germline CDR1 MDHEN, CDR2 SYDVKM. CDR3 in DNA: TGTGCCAGCAGCCCCCAGGGCCTTAGGGGTATTAACTTGAACACTGAAGCTTTCTTT. Its protein is CASSPQGLRGINLNTEAFF.

This clone showed up just a few times. Other DNA sequences in the same sample also yield this CDR3. This chain links TRBV5-1 with TRBJ1-1, with D unresolved. Germline V CDR1 and CDR2: SGHRS, YFSETQ. Trimming removed 0 bases from V and 5 bases from J, with 5 bases in between. The CDR3 consists of 12 residues. DNA of the CDR3: TGCGCCAGCAGCTTGGAGGGTACTGAAGCTTTCTTT. Translating it yields CASSLEGTEAFF.

Points on this clone: Other DNA sequences in the same sample also yield this CDR3. The V gene is TRBV5-1, the J gene TRBJ2-3; D unclear. The CDR3 covers 14 residues. Trimming took off 3 bases at V and 0 bases at J, with 8 bases between the two ends. Germline CDR1 SGHRS, CDR2 YFSETQ. The DNA of the CDR3 is TGCGCCAGCAGCTGGGGAACTAGCACAGATACGCAGTATTTT. It translates to CASSWGTSTDTQYF. The whole variable domain, remainder taken from reference TRBV5-1 and TRBJ2-3, is KAGVTQTPRYLIKTRGQQVTLSCSPISGHRSVSWYQQTPGQGLQFLFEYFSETQRNKGNFPGRFSGRQFSNSRSEMNVSTLELGDSALYLCASSWGTSTDTQYFGPGTRLTVL.

This clone was observed once. The rearrangement uses TRBV6-5 and TRBJ2-4, with TRBD1 as a possible D gene (5 bases). V was clipped by 4 bases and J by 0 bases, with 10 bases between them. Germline V gene data show CDR1 as MNHEY and CDR2 as SVGAGI. There are 15 residues in the CDR3. The CDR3 coding sequence is TGTGCCAGCAGTTCAACAGGTGCAGCCAAAAACATTCAGTACTTC. Amino acid sequence: CASSSTGAAKNIQYF.

The genes are TRBV11-2 and TRBJ2-1; D may be TRBD1 (5 bases). The CDR3 covers 16 residues. Germline V gene sequence: CDR1 SGHAT, CDR2 FQNNGV. V was trimmed by 6 bases and J by 4 bases, leaving 19 bases between them. CDR3 coding DNA: TGTGCCAGCAGGGTTGGTAGGGGTTTTGGTTACAATGAGCAGTTCTTC. Translation gives CASRVGRGFGYNEQFF. The variable domain in full, completed from reference TRBV11-2 and TRBJ2-1, reads EAGVAQSPRYKIIEKRQSVAFWCNPISGHATLYWYQQILGQGPKLLIQFQNNGVVDDSQLPKDRFSAERLKGVDSTLKIQPAKLEDSAVYLCASRVGRGFGYNEQFFGPGTRLTVL.

The V gene is TRBV19, the J gene TRBJ2-7, with 15 bases lining up with TRBD2. Germline-derived CDR1 and CDR2 are LNHDA and SQIVND (reference sequence). Trimming cost V 4 bases and J 5 bases; bases outside gene matches: 6. CDR3 length equals 16 residues. The CDR3 reads CASSKVRTSGRDEQYF. In nucleotides, the CDR3 is TGTGCCAGTAGTAAGGTTCGGACTAGCGGGAGGGACGAGCAGTACTTC.

The chain recombines TRBV6-1 with TRBJ2-2, with 9 bases aligning to TRBD1. V shed 6 bases, J shed 5 bases, and the junction held 7 bases outside the gene matches. The CDR3 is 15 residues long. Germline-derived CDR1 and CDR2 are MNHNS and SASEGT. This CDR3 is CASRYRGRETGELFF. The CDR3 nucleotides read TGTGCCAGCAGATACAGGGGGCGAGAGACCGGGGAGCTGTTTTTT.

This chain joins TRBV10-3 and TRBJ2-5, with D possibly TRBD2 on 5 matching bases. This CDR3 comprises 13 residues. CDR1 and CDR2 (germline): ENHRY, SYGVKD. Trimming took off 1 base at V and 2 bases at J, with 5 bases between the two ends. The DNA of the CDR3 is TGTGCCATCAGTGAGTGGGAGCAAGAGACCCAGTACTTC. Encoded protein: CAISEWEQETQYF.

Concerning this clone: Germline and junction disagree at one end, which may indicate a read error. The gene calls are TRBV5-4 and TRBJ1-2; D is uncertain. Germline V gives CDR1 SGHNT, CDR2 YYREEE (reference sequence). This CDR3 has 15 residues. CDR3 sequence reads: CATSNPRVALTGYTF. DNA of the CDR3: TGTGCCACCAGCAACCCACGGGTCGCCCTTACAGGCTACACCTTC.